A selection of T cell receptor beta chains follows, all from one sample in a study of beta chain features in type 1 diabetes. The repertoire was sequenced with immunoSEQ multiplex PCR; TCRdb's copy has only in-frame clones and lacks some. The sample lists fewer than 650,000 clones, about 14% occurring once. The sequenced material came from naive CD4+ T cells from blood. The receptors derive from a man aged 18 to 30 in good health. Both conserved end residues are part of each CDR3. The order of the fields is CDR3 length, clone size, J gene, V gene, D gene, CDR3 DNA, CDR3 protein. D genes are given only for firm matches. Clone size is stated in some rows and not others, as once, few, many or a class when expanded.

16	.	TRBJ2-2	TRBV7-2	TRBD2	TGTGCCAGCAGCTTACGACCGGGGGGAAACACCGGGGAGCTGTTTTTT	CASSLRPGGNTGELFF
14	few	TRBJ1-2	TRBV4-3	.	TGCGCCAGCAGCCACCAAACAGGGAACTATGGCTACACCTTC	CASSHQTGNYGYTF
15	.	TRBJ1-4	TRBV9	.	TGTGCCAGCAGCCTGCGGGGAGGGATTAATGAAAAACTGTTTTTT	CASSLRGGINEKLFF
16	few	TRBJ2-1	TRBV7-2	.	TGTGCCAGCAGCTTAGGCGGCCCGAGCTCCTACAATGAGCAGTTCTTC	CASSLGGPSSYNEQFF
13	.	TRBJ2-1	TRBV15	.	TGTGCCACCAGTGGCTCCGGACTGAGGGAGCAGTTCTTC	CATSGSGLREQFF
16	.	TRBJ1-5	TRBV6-1	.	TGTGCCAGCAGTGAAGGGCGGGTTTTGGGTCCTCAGCCCCAGCATTTT	CASSEGRVLGPQPQHF
12	few	TRBJ1-2	TRBV29-1	TRBD1	TGCAGCGTTTCCGGGACAGGGGGCTTTGGCACCTTC	CSVSGTGGFGTF
19	.	TRBJ2-3	TRBV9	.	TGTGCCAGCAGCGTAGCTACGAGGCTGTCTAGTACTATATCGGATACGCAGTATTTT	CASSVATRLSSTISDTQYF
13	few	TRBJ1-1	TRBV18	TRBD1	TGTGCCAGCTCGGGACAGAGTAACACTGAAGCTTTCTTT	CASSGQSNTEAFF
12	.	TRBJ1-2	TRBV18	.	TGTGCCAGCTCACCACCGAACCGGGGCTACACCTTC	CASSPPNRGYTF
15	.	TRBJ1-4	TRBV6-1	.	TGTGCCAGCACCCTTCAGGCGGCAACTAATGAAAAACTGTTTTTT	CASTLQAATNEKLFF
18	.	TRBJ2-3	TRBV10-2	TRBD2	TGCGCCAGCACGCCCCTAGCGGGGGTCTCTCTAGGCACAGATACGCAGTATTTT	CASTPLAGVSLGTDTQYF
15	once	TRBJ2-7	TRBV7-3	TRBD1	TGTGCCAGCAGCTTAACAGGGACAGGGACCTACGAGCAGTACTTC	CASSLTGTGTYEQYF
13	.	TRBJ2-4	TRBV15	.	TGTGCCACCAGCAGAGATGCAATGGGTGTTCAGTACTTC	CATSRDAMGVQYF
15	.	TRBJ1-1	TRBV14	.	TGTGCCAGCAGCCGTACCCGGAGCCTGAACACTGAAGCTTTCTTT	CASSRTRSLNTEAFF
17	few	TRBJ1-2	TRBV7-9	TRBD1	TGTGCCAGCAGCCCAGCGGGACAGGGGGCCCTCGGCTATGGCTACACCTTC	CASSPAGQGALGYGYTF
12	few	TRBJ1-5	TRBV12-5	.	TGTGCTAGTGCCAAGGACAGTGAGCACCAGCATTTT	CASAKDSEHQHF
14	.	TRBJ2-1	TRBV2	TRBD2	TGTGCCAGCAGTGTGGTAGCGGGAGGTGATGAGCAGTTCTTC	CASSVVAGGDEQFF
15	.	TRBJ1-5	TRBV5-6	.	TGTGCCAGCAGCTTGGCAGGGGTCGGGAATCAGCCCCAGCATTTT	CASSLAGVGNQPQHF
11	.	TRBJ1-4	TRBV6-5	.	TGTGCCAGCAGTTCCTTTGAAAAACTGTTTTTT	CASSSFEKLFF
17	few	TRBJ2-1	TRBV19	TRBD2	TGTGCCAGTAGTATTATCCCTAGCGGGTTACATCACAATGAGCAGTTCTTC	CASSIIPSGLHHNEQFF
13	many	TRBJ2-1	TRBV14	.	TGTGCCAGCAGCCCCGGAGGGGGGGATGAGCAGTTCTTC	CASSPGGGDEQFF
13	.	TRBJ1-1	TRBV29-1	.	TGCAGCGTTGCCCACATAATGAACACTGAAGCTTTCTTT	CSVAHIMNTEAFF
14	.	TRBJ2-1	TRBV7-2	.	TGTGCCAGCAGTGTGAGTCAGAGAATCAATGAGCAGTTCTTC	CASSVSQRINEQFF
17	few	TRBJ2-3	TRBV5-6	.	TGTGCCAGCAGCTCGGAGTACGGCTACCCCAAGCGGGATACGCAGTATTTT	CASSSEYGYPKRDTQYF
13	.	TRBJ1-2	TRBV7-9	TRBD1	TGTGCCAGCAGCTTAGCAGGGGGCGATGGCTACACCTTC	CASSLAGGDGYTF
13	few	TRBJ2-7	TRBV28	.	TGTGCCAGCGGCTTTCTCTCCTCCTACGAGCAGTACTTC	CASGFLSSYEQYF
15	few	TRBJ2-7	TRBV6-5	.	TGTGCCAGCAGTTACGCGGCAGGGGGAGGCTACGAGCAGTACTTC	CASSYAAGGGYEQYF
14	.	TRBJ2-1	TRBV10-3	TRBD2	TGTGCCATCAGTGTTGCGGGAGCCATAAATGAGCAGTTCTTC	CAISVAGAINEQFF
12	few	TRBJ1-2	TRBV28	.	TGTGCCAGCGAGGGGTTTACCTATGGCTACACCTTC	CASEGFTYGYTF
11	few	TRBJ2-1	TRBV5-4	.	TGTGCCACCTCTGGGGCGGGGGAGCAGTTCTTC	CATSGAGEQFF
14	few	TRBJ2-5	TRBV27	.	TGTGCCAGCAGTCCTAGGGGGTTCCAAGAGACCCAGTACTTC	CASSPRGFQETQYF
16	few	TRBJ1-1	TRBV7-9	.	TGTGCCAGCAGCCCCCTCAGGAACAGGGAGAACACTGAAGCTTTCTTT	CASSPLRNRENTEAFF
13	few	TRBJ2-5	TRBV28	TRBD1	TGTGCCAGCGGACAGGGGAGAAGGTGGACCCAGTACTTC	CASGQGRRWTQYF
14	.	TRBJ1-2	TRBV5-1	.	TGCGCCAGCAGCTTGGGGGCCGGGAACTATGGCTACACCTTC	CASSLGAGNYGYTF
16	few	TRBJ2-2	TRBV7-2	.	TGTGCCAGCAGCTTACCAACCCTTCGTGGCACCGGGGAGCTGTTTTTT	CASSLPTLRGTGELFF
14	few	TRBJ2-7	TRBV28	TRBD2	TGTGCCACCACCCCGGGGGGACCTCACTACGAGCAGTACTTC	CATTPGGPHYEQYF
15	few	TRBJ2-3	TRBV14	.	TGTGCCAGCAGCCAAGGGCAGGGGAGCACAGATACGCAGTATTTT	CASSQGQGSTDTQYF
16	.	TRBJ2-3	TRBV5-1	TRBD2	TGCGCCAGCAGCCCTGGACTAGCGGGGGGCACAGATACGCAGTATTTT	CASSPGLAGGTDTQYF
14	.	TRBJ1-1	TRBV29-1	TRBD1	TGCAGCGCCCGGACCAGGGGGACGAACACTGAAGCTTTCTTT	CSARTRGTNTEAFF
12	few	TRBJ2-7	TRBV6-5	TRBD1	TGTGCCAGCAGACGGACAGGGGGAGGGCAGTACTTC	CASRRTGGGQYF
16	.	TRBJ2-3	TRBV7-9	TRBD1	TGTGCCAGCAGCTTACTGAGGGACAGGGGGACAGATACGCAGTATTTT	CASSLLRDRGTDTQYF
18	few	TRBJ2-1	TRBV12-5	.	TGTGCTAGTGGTTTGGTACTCGGGGGCCCCCGCCTCTACAATGAGCAGTTCTTC	CASGLVLGGPRLYNEQFF
14	few	TRBJ2-1	TRBV2	TRBD1	TGTGCCAGCAAACTAGTGGGACAGGGGGCAAAGCAGTTCTTC	CASKLVGQGAKQFF
16	few	TRBJ1-6	TRBV5-1	.	TGCGCCAGCAGCTTGGGACAGACGAACTATAATTCACCCCTCCACTTT	CASSLGQTNYNSPLHF
17	.	TRBJ2-1	TRBV12-5	TRBD2	TGTGCTAGTGGTTCGTCTCGCGGGACTAGCGGTTACAATGAGCAGTTCTTC	CASGSSRGTSGYNEQFF
14	.	TRBJ2-1	TRBV7-9	.	TGTGCCAGCAGCCTCCGCTGGGGCGAGGATGAGCAGTTCTTC	CASSLRWGEDEQFF
18	few	TRBJ2-7	TRBV7-3	TRBD1	TGTGCCAGCAGCTCAAGGGGACAGGGGACCCCAGGATCCTACGAGCAGTACTTC	CASSSRGQGTPGSYEQYF
16	few	TRBJ1-6	TRBV28	.	TGTGCCAGCAGTCTCTCCCCTCGAGGCCGTTCCTCACCCCTCCACTTT	CASSLSPRGRSSPLHF
14	few	TRBJ2-5	TRBV10-3	TRBD2	TGTGCCATCAGTCCAGGGACTAGTGGGGAGACCCAGTACTTC	CAISPGTSGETQYF
16	few	TRBJ2-7	TRBV9	TRBD2	TGTGCCAGCAGCGTAGGGAGCCTAGCGGAGAGCTACGAGCAGTACTTC	CASSVGSLAESYEQYF
14	few	TRBJ1-5	TRBV2	.	TGTGCCAGCAGTGACACCCATAGCAATCAGCCCCAGCATTTT	CASSDTHSNQPQHF